This TCR beta chain was documented in a study of shared clonotypes between healthy human individuals. Overall study context: The donors, a couple of women and three men, were aged 18 to 49. Study-wide points: Naive subsets typically showed greater estimated richness than memory subsets.

The table came from immunoSEQ multiplex PCR; TCRdb's copy has only in-frame clones and leaves some out. Counted here are more than 2 million clones, around 95% occurring once; the ten biggest clones make up 0.1% to 0.15%. The CDR3 totals 16 residues. Concerning this clone itself: Its antigen remains unknown.

V is TRBV1 and J is TRBJ1-6; the D call of TRBD1 is as the table states it, not checked on the DNA. TRBV1 is a known pseudogene. Sequences were obtained from naive CD4+ T cells sorted from blood. Subset in this sample: CD45RA+ positively selected. The sequence derives from a man between 18 and 29 years old in good health. For the CDR3, the DNA is TGCACCAGCAGCCAAGAGAATACAGGTTTTAATTCACCCCTCCACTTT. It specifies CTSSQENTGFNSPLHF.